A selection of T cell receptor beta chains follows, all from one sample in a study of blood T cell repertoires in COVID-19. Repertoires were generated with immunoSEQ multiplex PCR, while TCRdb's copy carries only in-frame clones and drops some. The top ten clones hold about 23% of a sample with roughly 30,000 clones, 85% of them seen once. The sequencing input was peripheral blood. These receptors originate from a human donor in a cohort sampled during active COVID-19. The conserved cysteine and the conserved F or W are not part of the CDR3 here. The order of the fields is CDR3 protein, J gene, V gene.

CDR3aa: ASSLERSYGYT
j_gene: TRBJ1-2
v_gene: TRBV12-3/TRBV12-4

CDR3aa: ASSFKETQY
j_gene: TRBJ2-5
v_gene: TRBV12-3/TRBV12-4

CDR3aa: ASSYSGARYI
j_gene: TRBJ2-7
v_gene: TRBV6-5

CDR3aa: ASSQVGSGVYEQY
j_gene: TRBJ2-7
v_gene: TRBV4-1

CDR3aa: ASRLRQGNQPQH
j_gene: TRBJ1-5
v_gene: TRBV19

CDR3aa: ASSSDSSMGDTQY
j_gene: TRBJ2-3
v_gene: TRBV28

CDR3aa: ASSLAGASYNEQF
j_gene: TRBJ2-1
v_gene: TRBV7-2

CDR3aa: ASSDRAGATGEKLF
j_gene: TRBJ1-4
v_gene: TRBV18

CDR3aa: ATSRDLTGELF
j_gene: TRBJ2-2
v_gene: TRBV15

CDR3aa: ASSVLGLAGGPDTQY
j_gene: TRBJ2-3
v_gene: TRBV6-1